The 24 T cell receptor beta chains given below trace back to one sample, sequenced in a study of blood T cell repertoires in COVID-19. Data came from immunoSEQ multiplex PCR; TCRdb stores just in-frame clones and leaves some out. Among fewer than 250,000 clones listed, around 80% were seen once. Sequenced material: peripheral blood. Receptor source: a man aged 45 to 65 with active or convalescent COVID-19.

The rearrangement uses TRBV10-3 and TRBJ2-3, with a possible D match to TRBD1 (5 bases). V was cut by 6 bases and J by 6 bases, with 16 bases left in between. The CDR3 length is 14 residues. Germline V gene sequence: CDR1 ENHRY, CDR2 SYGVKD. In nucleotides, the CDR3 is TGTGCCATCAGAGACAAGGTCCAGGGCGATACGCAGTATTTT. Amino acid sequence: CAIRDKVQGDTQYF.

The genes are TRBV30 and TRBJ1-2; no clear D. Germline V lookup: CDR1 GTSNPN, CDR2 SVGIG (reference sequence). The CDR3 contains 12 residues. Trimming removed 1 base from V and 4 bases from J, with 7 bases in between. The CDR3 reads CAWSGHSYGYTF. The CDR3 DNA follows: TGTGCCTGGAGTGGACACAGCTATGGCTACACCTTC.

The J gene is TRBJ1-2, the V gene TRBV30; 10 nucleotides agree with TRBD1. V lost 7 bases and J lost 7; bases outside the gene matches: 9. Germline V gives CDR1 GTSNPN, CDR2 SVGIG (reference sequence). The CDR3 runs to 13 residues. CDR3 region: CASSRTGGVGYTF. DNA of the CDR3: TGTGCCTCCTCAAGGACAGGGGGTGTTGGCTACACCTTC.

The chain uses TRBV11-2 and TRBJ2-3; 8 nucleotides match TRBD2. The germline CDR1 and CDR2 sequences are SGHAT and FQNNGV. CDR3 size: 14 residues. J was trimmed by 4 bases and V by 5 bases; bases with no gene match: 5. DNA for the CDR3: TGTGCCAGCAGCCCCGTCGGGAGGGCAGATACGCAGTATTTT. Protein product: CASSPVGRADTQYF.

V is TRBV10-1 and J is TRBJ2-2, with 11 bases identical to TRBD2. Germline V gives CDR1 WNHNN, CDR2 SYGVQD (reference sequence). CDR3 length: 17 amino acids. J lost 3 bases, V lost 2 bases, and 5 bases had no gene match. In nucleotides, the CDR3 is TGCGCCAGCAGTGAGGCCGGACTAGCGGGTTACACCGGGGAGCTGTTTTTT. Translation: CASSEAGLAGYTGELFF.

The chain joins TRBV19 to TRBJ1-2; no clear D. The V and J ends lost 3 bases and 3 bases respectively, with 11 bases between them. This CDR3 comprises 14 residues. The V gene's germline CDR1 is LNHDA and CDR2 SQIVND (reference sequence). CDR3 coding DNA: TGTGCCAGTAGTATCCGCCGGGGTGACTATGGCTACACCTTC. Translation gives CASSIRRGDYGYTF.

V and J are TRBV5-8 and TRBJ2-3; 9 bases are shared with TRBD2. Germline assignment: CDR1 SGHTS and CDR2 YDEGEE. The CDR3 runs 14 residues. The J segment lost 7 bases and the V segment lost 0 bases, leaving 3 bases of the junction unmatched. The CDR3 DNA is TGTGCCAGCAGCTTGGGACTAGCGGAAAATACGCAGTATTTT. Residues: CASSLGLAENTQYF.

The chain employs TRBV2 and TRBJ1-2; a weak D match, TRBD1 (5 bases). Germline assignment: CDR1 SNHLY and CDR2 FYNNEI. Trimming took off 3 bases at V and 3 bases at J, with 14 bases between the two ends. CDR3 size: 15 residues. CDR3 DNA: TGTGCCAGCAGTGAGGAGGGCCAGGGAGACTATGGCTACACCTTC. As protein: CASSEEGQGDYGYTF.

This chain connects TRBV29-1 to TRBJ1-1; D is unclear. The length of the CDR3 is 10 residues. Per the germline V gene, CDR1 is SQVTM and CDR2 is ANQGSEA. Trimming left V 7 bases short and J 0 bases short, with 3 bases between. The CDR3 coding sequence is TGCAGCGGTATGAACACTGAAGCTTTCTTT. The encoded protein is CSGMNTEAFF.

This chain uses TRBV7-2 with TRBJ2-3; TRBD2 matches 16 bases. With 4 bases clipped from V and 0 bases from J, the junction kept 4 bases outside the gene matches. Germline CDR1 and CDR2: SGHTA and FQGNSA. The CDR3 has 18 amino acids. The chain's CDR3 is CASSSGTSGGASTDTQYF. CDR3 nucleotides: TGTGCCAGCAGCTCAGGGACTAGCGGGGGGGCTAGCACAGATACGCAGTATTTT.

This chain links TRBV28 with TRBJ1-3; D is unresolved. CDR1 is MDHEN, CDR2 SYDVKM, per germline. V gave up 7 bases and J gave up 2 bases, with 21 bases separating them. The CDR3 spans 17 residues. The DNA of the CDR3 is TGTGCCAGCATCTCAGTAGGGCGGGGAAGCGCTGGAAACACCATATATTTT. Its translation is CASISVGRGSAGNTIYF.

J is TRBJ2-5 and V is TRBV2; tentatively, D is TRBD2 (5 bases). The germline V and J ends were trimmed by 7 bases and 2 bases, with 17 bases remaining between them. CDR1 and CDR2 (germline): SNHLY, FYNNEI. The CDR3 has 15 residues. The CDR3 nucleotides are TGTGCCAGCATGGGCCCCGGACTTAGACAAGAGACCCAGTACTTC. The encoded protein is CASMGPGLRQETQYF.

The CDR3 is CASRPGQPLSDTQYF. DNA of the CDR3: TGCGCCAGCAGGCCTGGACAGCCGCTCTCAGATACGCAGTATTTT. V gene TRBV5-1 combines with J gene TRBJ2-3; D perhaps matches TRBD1 (6 bases). Germline lookup yields CDR1 SGHRS and CDR2 YFSETQ. This CDR3 has 15 amino acids. V gave up 5 bases and J gave up 4 bases, with 17 bases separating them.

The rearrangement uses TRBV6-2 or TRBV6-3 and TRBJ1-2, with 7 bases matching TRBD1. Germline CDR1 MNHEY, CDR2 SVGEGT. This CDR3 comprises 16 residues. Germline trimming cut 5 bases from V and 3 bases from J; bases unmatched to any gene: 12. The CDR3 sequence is CASSQTRTGGDYGYTF. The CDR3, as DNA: TGTGCCAGCAGTCAGACCCGGACAGGAGGGGACTATGGCTACACCTTC.

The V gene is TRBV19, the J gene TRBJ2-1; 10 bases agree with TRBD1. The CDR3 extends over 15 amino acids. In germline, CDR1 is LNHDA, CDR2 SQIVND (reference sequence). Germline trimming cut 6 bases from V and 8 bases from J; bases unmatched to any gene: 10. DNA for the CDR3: TGTGCCAGTAGGTTGACAGGGGGCCGAACCCATGAGCAGTTCTTC. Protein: CASRLTGGRTHEQFF.

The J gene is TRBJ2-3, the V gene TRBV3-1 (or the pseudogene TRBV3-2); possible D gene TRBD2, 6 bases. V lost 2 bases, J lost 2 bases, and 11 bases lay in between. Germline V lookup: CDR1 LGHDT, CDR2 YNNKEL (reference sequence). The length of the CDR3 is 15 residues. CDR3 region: CASSQRRGLTDTQYF. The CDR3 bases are TGTGCCAGCAGCCAACGGCGGGGCCTCACAGATACGCAGTATTTT.

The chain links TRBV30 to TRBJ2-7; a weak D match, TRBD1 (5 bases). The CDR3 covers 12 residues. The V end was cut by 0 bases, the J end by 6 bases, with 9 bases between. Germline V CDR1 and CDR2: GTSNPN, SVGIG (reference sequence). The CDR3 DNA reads TGTGCCTGGAGTGTACAGGCGGCCGAGCAGTACTTC. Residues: CAWSVQAAEQYF.

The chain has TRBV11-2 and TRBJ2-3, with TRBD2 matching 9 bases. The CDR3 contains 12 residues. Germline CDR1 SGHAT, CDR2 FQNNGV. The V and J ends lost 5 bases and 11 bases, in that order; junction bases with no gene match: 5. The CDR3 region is CASSRGGEMQYF. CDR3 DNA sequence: TGTGCCAGCAGCCGCGGGGGGGAAATGCAGTATTTT.

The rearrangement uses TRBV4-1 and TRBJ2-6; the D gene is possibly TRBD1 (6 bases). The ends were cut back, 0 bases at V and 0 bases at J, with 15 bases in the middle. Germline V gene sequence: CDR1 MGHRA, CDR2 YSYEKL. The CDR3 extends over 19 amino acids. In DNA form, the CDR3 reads TGCGCCAGCAGCCAAGATCGGGCAGGGGTGAGCTCTGGGGCCAACGTCCTGACTTTC. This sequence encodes CASSQDRAGVSSGANVLTF.

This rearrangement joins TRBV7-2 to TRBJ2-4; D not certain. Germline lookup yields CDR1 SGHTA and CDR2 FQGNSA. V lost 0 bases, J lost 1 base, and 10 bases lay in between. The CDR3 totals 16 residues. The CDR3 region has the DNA TGTGCCAGCAGCTTAGCGGGTAGCTTGGCCAAAAACATTCAGTACTTC. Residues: CASSLAGSLAKNIQYF. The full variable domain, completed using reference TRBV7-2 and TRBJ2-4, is GAGVSQSPSNKVTEKGKDVELRCDPISGHTALYWYRQSLGQGLEFLIYFQGNSAPDKSGLPSDRFSAERTGGSVSTLTIQRTQQEDSAVYLCASSLAGSLAKNIQYFGAGTRLSVL.

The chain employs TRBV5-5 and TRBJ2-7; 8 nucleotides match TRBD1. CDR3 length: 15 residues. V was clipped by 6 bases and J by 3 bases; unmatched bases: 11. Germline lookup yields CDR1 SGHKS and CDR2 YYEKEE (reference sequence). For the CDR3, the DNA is TGTGCCAGCACCATAATACCGGACAGGGTCTACGAGCAGTACTTC. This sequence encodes CASTIIPDRVYEQYF. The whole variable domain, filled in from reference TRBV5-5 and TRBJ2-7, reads DAGVTQSPTHLIKTRGQQVTLRCSPISGHKSVSWYQQVLGQGPQFIFQYYEKEERGRGNFPDRFSARQFPNYSSELNVNALLLGDSALYLCASTIIPDRVYEQYFGPGTRLTVT.

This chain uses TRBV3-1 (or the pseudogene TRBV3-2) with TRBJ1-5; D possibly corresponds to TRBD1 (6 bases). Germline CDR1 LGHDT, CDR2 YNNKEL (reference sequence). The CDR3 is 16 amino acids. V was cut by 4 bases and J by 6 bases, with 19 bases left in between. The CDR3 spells CASSPRGGALGQPQHF. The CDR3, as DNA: TGTGCCAGCAGCCCCCGAGGGGGGGCCCTCGGTCAGCCCCAGCATTTT.

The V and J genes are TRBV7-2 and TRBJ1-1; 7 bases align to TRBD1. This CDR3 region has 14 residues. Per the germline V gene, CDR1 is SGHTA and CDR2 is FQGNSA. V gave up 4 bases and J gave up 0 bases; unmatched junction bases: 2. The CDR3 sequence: CASSSDRMNTEAFF. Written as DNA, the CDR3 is TGTGCCAGCAGCTCGGACAGGATGAACACTGAAGCTTTCTTT.

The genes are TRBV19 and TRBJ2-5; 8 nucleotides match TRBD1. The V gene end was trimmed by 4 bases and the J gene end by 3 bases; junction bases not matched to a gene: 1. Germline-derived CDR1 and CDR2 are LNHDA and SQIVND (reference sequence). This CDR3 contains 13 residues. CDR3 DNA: TGTGCCAGTAGTAAGACAGGGGAAGAGACCCAGTACTTC. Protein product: CASSKTGEETQYF. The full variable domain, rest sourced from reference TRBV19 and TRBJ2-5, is DGGITQSPKYLFRKEGQNVTLSCEQNLNHDAMYWYRQDPGQGLRLIYYSQIVNDFQKGDIAEGYSVSREKKESFPLTVTSAQKNPTAFYLCASSKTGEETQYFGPGTRLLVL.